This TCR beta chain was captured by sequencing in a study of shared clonotypes between healthy human individuals. This clone was seen more than once but under ten times. Its target is not known. Trimming took 2 bases from V and 1 from J, leaving 5 bases between them. This CDR3 is 13 amino acids long. In germline, CDR1 is SQVTM, CDR2 ANQGSEA. Findings of the study overall: Relative to clonotypes present in all four donors, those not shared had lower generation probabilities.

The authors' processing: Junction-only immunoSEQ data arrived without quality scores, meaning filtering differed. TCRdb keeps only in-frame clones here, not all; method: immunoSEQ multiplex PCR. Clone size and the V and J calls come from that table; the DNA yielded D and trimming. Here the sample spans 1.5 million to 2.5 million clones, roughly 95% being singletons. Naive CD8 cells lacked CD45RO and underwent positive selection for CCR7, leaving out terminally differentiated effector memory CD45RA+ cells. Sequenced: naive CD8+ T cells sorted from blood. The sequence derives from a man aged 18 to 29 in good health. The rearrangement uses TRBV29-1 and TRBJ2-2; the D is unclear. CDR3 amino acids: CSVEFGNTGELFF. The CDR3 nucleotides are TGCAGCGTTGAATTTGGGAACACCGGGGAGCTGTTTTTT.